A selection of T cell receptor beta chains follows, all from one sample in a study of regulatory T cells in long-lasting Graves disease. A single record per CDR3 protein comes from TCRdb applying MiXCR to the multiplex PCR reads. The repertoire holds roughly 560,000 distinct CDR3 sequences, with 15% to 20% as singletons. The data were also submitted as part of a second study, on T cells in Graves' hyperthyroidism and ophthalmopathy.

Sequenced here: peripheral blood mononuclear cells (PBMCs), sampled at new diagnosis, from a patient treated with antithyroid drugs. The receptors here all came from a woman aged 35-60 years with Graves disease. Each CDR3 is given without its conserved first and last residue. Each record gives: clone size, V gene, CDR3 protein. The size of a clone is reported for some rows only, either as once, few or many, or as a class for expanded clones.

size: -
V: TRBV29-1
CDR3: SVEDRGTGTKNTGELF

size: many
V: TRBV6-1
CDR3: ASSPQMNTEAF

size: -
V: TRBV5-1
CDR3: ASSLMDRANYGYT

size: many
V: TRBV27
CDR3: ASSLLAGGNLWTDTQY

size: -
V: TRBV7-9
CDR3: ASSLEVAYGQY

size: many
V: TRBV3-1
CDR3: ASRYNAEAF

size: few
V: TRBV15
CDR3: ATSRETSGTRQGQF

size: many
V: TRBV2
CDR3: ASGPSQETQY

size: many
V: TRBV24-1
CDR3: AAKRDTTINGYT

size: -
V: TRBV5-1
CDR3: ASSLAKGRATHEQY

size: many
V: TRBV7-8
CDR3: ASSLVRDSNYGYT

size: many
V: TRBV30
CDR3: AWRTPDGTDTQY

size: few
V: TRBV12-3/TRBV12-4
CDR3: ASSRGPVGTGELF

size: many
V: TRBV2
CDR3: ASSEIRVNTEAF

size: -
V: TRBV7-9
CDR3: ASSLALDQF

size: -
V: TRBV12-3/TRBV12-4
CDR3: ASKEGGVSEQY

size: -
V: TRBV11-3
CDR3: ASSFWTSGTGELF

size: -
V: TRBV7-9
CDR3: ASSPRGNSNQPQH

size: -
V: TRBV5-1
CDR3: ASSLAVRRNAYNEQF

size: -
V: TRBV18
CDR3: ASSSTAGEQPQH

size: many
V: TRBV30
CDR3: AWVYRDHRGGYT

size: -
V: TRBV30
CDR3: AWSLRTSGGYNEQF

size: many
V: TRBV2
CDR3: ASSESGGNEQY

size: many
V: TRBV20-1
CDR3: SARGGTDTQY